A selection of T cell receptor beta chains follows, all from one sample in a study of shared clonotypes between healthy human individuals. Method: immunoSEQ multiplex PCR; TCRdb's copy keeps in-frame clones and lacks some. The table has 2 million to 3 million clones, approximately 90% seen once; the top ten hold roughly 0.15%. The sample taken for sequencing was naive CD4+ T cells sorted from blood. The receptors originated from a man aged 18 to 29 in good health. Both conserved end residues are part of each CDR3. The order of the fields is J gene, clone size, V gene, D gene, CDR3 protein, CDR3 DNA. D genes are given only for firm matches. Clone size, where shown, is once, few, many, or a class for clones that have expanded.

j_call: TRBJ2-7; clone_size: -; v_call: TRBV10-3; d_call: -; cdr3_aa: CAISAIGSSYEQYF; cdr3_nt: TGTGCCATCAGTGCTATCGGGAGCTCCTACGAGCAGTACTTC
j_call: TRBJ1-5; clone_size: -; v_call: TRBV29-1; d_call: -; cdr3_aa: CSVGSGYSNQPQHF; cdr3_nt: TGCAGCGTTGGGAGCGGCTATAGCAATCAGCCCCAGCATTTT
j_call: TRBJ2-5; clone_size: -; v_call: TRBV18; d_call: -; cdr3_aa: CASSPSAIQETQYF; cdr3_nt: TGTGCCAGCTCACCCTCGGCGATCCAAGAGACCCAGTACTTC
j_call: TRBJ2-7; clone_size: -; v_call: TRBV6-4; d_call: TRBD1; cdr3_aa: CASNPGQETYEQYF; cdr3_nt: TGTGCCAGCAATCCGGGACAGGAAACCTACGAGCAGTACTTC
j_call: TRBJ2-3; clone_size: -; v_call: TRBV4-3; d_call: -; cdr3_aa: CASSQMAGLSTDTQYF; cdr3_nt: TGCGCCAGCAGCCAAATGGCCGGACTTAGCACAGATACGCAGTATTTT
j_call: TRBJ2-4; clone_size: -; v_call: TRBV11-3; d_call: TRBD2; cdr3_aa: CASSSGGETGIQYF; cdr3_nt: TGTGCCAGCAGCTCGGGAGGGGAGACGGGCATTCAGTACTTC
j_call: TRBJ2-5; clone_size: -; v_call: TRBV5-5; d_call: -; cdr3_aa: CASSSQGLYETQYF; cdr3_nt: TGTGCCAGCAGCTCCCAGGGACTGTATGAGACCCAGTACTTC
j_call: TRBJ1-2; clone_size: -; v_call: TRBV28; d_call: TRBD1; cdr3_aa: CASSFLGQANYGYTF; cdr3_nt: TGTGCCAGCAGTTTCCTCGGACAGGCTAACTATGGCTACACCTTC
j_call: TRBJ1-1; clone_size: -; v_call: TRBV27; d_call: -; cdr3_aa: CASSLGRLTEAFF; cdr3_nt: TGTGCCAGCAGCCTGGGACGGTTGACTGAAGCTTTCTTT
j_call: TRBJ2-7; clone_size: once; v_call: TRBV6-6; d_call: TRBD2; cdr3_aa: CATNPGGGRSIEQYF; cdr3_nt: TGTGCCACCAACCCGGGCGGCGGGAGGTCGATCGAGCAGTACTTC
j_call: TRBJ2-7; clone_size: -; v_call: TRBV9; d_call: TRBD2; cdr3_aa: CASSVGTSGLYEQYF; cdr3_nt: TGTGCCAGCAGCGTAGGGACTAGCGGGCTCTACGAGCAGTACTTC
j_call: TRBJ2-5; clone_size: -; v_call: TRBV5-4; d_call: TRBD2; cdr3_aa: CASTESGGTGKTQYF; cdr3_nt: TGTGCCAGCACCGAGAGCGGGGGGACCGGGAAGACCCAGTACTTC
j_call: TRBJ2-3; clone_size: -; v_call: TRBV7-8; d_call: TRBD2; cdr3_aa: CASSLIVSASGRAETDTQYF; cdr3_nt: TGTGCCAGCAGCTTAATTGTTTCGGCTAGCGGGAGGGCCGAAACAGATACGCAGTATTTT
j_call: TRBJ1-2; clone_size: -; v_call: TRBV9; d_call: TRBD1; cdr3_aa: CASSSPRQGDGYTF; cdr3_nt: TGTGCCAGCAGCTCCCCGAGACAGGGCGATGGCTACACCTTC
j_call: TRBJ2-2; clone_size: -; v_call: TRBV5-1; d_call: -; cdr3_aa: CASNTGSAGELFF; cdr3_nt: TGCGCCAGTAACACAGGGTCCGCCGGGGAGCTGTTTTTT
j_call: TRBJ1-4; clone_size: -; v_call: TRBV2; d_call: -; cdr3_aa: CASSARGQTNEKLFF; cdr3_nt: TGTGCCAGCAGTGCGCGGGGTCAAACTAATGAAAAACTGTTTTTT
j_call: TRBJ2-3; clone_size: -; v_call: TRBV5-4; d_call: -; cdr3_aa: CASSLDQSGTDTQYF; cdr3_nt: TGTGCCAGCAGCTTGGATCAGTCTGGTACAGATACGCAGTATTTT
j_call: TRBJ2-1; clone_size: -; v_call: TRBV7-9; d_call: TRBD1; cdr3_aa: CASSYRTGGSNEQFF; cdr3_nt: TGTGCCAGCAGCTACCGGACAGGGGGGAGCAATGAGCAGTTCTTC
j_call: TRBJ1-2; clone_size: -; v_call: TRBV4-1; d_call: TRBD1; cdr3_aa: CASSQGTNRGHGYTF; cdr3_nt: TGCGCCAGCAGCCAAGGGACGAACAGGGGACATGGCTACACCTTC
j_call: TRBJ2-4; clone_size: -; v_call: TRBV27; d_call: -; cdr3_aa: CASSRSGLAKNIQYF; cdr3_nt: TGTGCCAGCAGCCGATCCGGATTAGCCAAAAACATTCAGTACTTC
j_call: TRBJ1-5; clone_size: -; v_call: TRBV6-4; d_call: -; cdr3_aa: CASSVVIQPQHF; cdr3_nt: TGTGCCAGCAGTGTCGTCATTCAGCCCCAGCATTTT
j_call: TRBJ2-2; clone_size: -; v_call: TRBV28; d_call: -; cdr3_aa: CASSQQGGTGELFF; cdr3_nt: TGTGCCAGCAGTCAACAGGGCGGGACCGGGGAGCTGTTTTTT
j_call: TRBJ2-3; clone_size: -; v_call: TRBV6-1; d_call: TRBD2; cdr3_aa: CASSGGGSGTDTQYF; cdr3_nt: TGTGCCAGCAGTGGCGGGGGATCAGGCACAGATACGCAGTATTTT
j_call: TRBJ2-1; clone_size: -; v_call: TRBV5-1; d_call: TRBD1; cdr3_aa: CASSVDRGFEQFF; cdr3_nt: TGCGCCAGCAGCGTCGACAGGGGATTTGAGCAGTTCTTC
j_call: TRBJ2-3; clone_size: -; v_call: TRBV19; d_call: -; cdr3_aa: CASSMVGGTDTQYF; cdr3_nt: TGTGCCAGTAGTATGGTAGGTGGGACAGATACGCAGTATTTT
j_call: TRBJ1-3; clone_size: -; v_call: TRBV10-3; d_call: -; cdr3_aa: CAIVQEPGNTIYF; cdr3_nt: TGTGCCATCGTCCAGGAGCCTGGAAACACCATATATTTT
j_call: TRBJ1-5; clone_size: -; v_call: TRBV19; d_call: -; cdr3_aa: CASSFAGHPYSNQPQHF; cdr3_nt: TGTGCCAGTAGTTTTGCGGGACATCCGTATAGCAATCAGCCCCAGCATTTT
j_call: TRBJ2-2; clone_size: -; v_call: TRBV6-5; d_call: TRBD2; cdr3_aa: CASSSSGITGELFF; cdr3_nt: TGTGCCAGCAGTTCTAGCGGGATCACCGGGGAGCTGTTTTTT
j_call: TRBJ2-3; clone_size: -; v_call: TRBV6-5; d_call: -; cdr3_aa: CASMRGAGTDTQYF; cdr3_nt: TGTGCCAGCATGAGGGGGGCTGGCACAGATACGCAGTATTTT
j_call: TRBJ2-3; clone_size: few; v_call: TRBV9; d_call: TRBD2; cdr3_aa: CASSGGLASTDTQYF; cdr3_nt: TGTGCCAGCAGCGGGGGACTAGCGAGCACAGATACGCAGTATTTT
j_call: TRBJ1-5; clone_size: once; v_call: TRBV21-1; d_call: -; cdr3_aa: CASSAAKTDRGDCNQPQHF; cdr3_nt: TGTGCCAGCAGCGCCGCAAAAACTGACAGGGGGGATTGCAATCAGCCCCAGCATTTT
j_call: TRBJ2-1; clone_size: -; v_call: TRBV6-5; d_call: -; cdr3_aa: CASSYESTTTYNEQFF; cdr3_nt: TGTGCCAGCAGTTACGAGTCAACTACAACCTACAATGAGCAGTTCTTC
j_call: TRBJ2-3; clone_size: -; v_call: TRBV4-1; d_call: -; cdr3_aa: CASSQFGSDTQYF; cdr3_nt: TGCGCCAGCAGCCAATTTGGATCGGATACGCAGTATTTT
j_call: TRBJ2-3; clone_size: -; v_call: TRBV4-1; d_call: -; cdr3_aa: CASSQVVKGEGTDTQYF; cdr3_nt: TGCGCCAGCAGCCAAGTTGTGAAGGGCGAGGGCACAGATACGCAGTATTTT
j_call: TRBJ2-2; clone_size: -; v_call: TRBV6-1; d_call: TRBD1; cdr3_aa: CASSRQGNTGELFF; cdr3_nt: TGTGCCAGCAGTCGACAGGGTAACACCGGGGAGCTGTTTTTT
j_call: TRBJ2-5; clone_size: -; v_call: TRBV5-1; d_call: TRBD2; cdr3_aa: CASSIGLAGTQETQYF; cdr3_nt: TGCGCCAGCAGCATCGGACTAGCGGGGACACAAGAGACCCAGTACTTC
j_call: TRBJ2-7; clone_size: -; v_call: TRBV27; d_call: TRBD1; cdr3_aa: CASSRGQGAYEQYF; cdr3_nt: TGTGCCAGCAGTCGAGGACAGGGGGCCTACGAGCAGTACTTC
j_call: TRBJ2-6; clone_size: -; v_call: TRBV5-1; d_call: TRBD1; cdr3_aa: CASSIGQGYLSGANVLTF; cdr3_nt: TGCGCCAGCAGCATAGGACAGGGTTACCTTTCTGGGGCCAACGTCCTGACTTTC
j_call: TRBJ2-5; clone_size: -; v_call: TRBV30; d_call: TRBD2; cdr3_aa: CAWSSLAGSSETQYF; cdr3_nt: TGTGCCTGGAGTAGTCTAGCGGGAAGTTCAGAGACCCAGTACTTC
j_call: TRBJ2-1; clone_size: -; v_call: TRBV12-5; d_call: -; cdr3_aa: CASGFGTRNEQFF; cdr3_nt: TGTGCTAGTGGTTTCGGAACGCGGAATGAGCAGTTCTTC
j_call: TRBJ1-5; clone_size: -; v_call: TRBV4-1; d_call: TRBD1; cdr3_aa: CASSQGGKQGVNQPQHF; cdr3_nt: TGCGCCAGCAGCCAAGGGGGGAAACAGGGGGTTAATCAGCCCCAGCATTTT
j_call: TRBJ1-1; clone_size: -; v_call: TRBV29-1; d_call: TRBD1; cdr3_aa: CSGRTGVDTEAFF; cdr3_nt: TGCAGCGGCCGGACAGGGGTAGACACTGAAGCTTTCTTT
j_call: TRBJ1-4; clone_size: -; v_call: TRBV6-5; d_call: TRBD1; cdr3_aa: CASSTGGEKLFF; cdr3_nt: TGTGCCAGCAGTACAGGGGGGGAAAAACTGTTTTTT
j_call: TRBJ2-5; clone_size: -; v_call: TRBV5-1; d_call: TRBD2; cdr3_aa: CASNSGGTKETQYF; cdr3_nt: TGCGCCAGTAATAGCGGGGGGACCAAAGAGACCCAGTACTTC
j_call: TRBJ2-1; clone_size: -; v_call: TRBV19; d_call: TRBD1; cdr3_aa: CASSILQDRDPRGQFF; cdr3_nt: TGTGCCAGTAGTATATTGCAGGACAGGGACCCGCGGGGGCAGTTCTTC
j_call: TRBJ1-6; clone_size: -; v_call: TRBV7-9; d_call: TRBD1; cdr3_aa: CASSPGTGGAPLHF; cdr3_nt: TGTGCCAGCAGCCCCGGGACAGGGGGCGCCCCCCTCCACTTT
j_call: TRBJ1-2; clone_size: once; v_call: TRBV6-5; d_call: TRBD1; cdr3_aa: CASGSPGQWSF; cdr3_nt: TGTGCCAGCGGGTCACCGGGACAGTGGTCCTTC
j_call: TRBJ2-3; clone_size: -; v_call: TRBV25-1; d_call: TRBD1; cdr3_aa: CASSEYGTGGAMAQYF; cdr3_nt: TGTGCCAGCAGTGAATACGGGACAGGGGGCGCGATGGCGCAGTATTTT
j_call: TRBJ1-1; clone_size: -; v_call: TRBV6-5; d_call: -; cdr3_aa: CASSRTNTEAFF; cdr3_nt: TGTGCCAGCAGCCGGACTAACACTGAAGCTTTCTTT
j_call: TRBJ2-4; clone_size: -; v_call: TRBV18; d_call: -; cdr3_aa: CASSPPPSGDPAKNIQYF; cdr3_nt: TGTGCCAGCTCCCCCCCGCCGTCCGGGGACCCAGCCAAAAACATTCAGTACTTC
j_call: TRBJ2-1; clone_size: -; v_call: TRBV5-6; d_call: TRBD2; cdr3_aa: CASTLADSYNEQFF; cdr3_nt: TGTGCCAGCACCCTAGCGGACTCCTACAATGAGCAGTTCTTC
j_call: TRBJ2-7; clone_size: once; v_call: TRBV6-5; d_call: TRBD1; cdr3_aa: CASSYPSGTGSYEQYF; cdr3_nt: TGTGCCAGCAGTTACCCTTCTGGGACAGGGTCCTACGAGCAGTACTTC
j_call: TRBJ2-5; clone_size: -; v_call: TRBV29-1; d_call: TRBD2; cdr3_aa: CSVEPPPGLAGGLGKETQYF; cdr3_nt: TGCAGCGTTGAACCCCCCCCGGGACTAGCGGGAGGCTTGGGGAAAGAGACCCAGTACTTC
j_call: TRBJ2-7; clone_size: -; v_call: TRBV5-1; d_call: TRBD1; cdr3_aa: CASSLSQGAHEQYF; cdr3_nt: TGCGCCAGCAGCTTGTCACAGGGGGCCCACGAGCAGTACTTC
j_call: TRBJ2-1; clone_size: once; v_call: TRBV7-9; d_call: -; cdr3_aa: CASSPRGGPYNEQFF; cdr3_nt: TGTGCCAGCAGCCCACGGGGTGGTCCCTACAATGAGCAGTTCTTC
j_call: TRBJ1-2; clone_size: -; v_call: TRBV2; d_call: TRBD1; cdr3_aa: CASSPDRAYGYTF; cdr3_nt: TGTGCCAGCAGTCCGGACAGGGCCTATGGCTACACCTTC
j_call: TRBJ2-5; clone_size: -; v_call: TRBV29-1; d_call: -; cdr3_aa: CSVENGKETQYF; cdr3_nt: TGCAGCGTTGAGAACGGGAAAGAGACCCAGTACTTC
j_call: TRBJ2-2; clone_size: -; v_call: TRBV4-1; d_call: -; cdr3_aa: CASSAPDRTATGELFF; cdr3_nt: TGCGCCAGCAGCGCGCCTGACCGGACCGCCACCGGGGAGCTGTTTTTT
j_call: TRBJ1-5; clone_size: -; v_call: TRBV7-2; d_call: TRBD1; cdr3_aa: CASSLGQTGNQPQHF; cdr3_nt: TGTGCCAGCAGCTTAGGCCAGACAGGGAATCAGCCCCAGCATTTT